The 5 T cell receptor beta chains below were found in one sample sequenced in a study of T-cell reconstitution after alpha-beta-depleted transplantation in children. Preparation of the TCRbeta library involved a method that used unique molecular identifiers. TCRdb called the PCR reads again in MiXCR, with one record for every CDR3 protein. The repertoire holds about 120,000 distinct CDR3 sequences, with about 9.3% as singletons. The specimen was PBMCs, collected before TCRalphabeta/CD19-depleted stem cell transplant. These receptors were taken from a boy aged 2 to 10 with acute lymphoblastic leukemia, due to receive a stem cell transplant.

In this sample, this clonotype turned up many times. The chain links TRBV20-1 to TRBJ2-7, with TRBD2 as a possible D gene (6 bases). Germline V gene sequence: CDR1 DFQATT, CDR2 SNEGSKA (reference sequence). CDR3 length: 12 residues. The V end lost 7 bases, the J end lost 3 bases, and 13 bases lay between the germline ends. The CDR3 DNA follows: TGCAGTGTTCGGGGGTTAAACTACGAGCAGTACTTC. It yields the protein CSVRGLNYEQYF.

This clonotype showed up just a few times. The chain employs TRBV6-2 or TRBV6-3 and TRBJ2-5; D may be TRBD2 (6 bases). This CDR3 spans 15 amino acids. The V end lost 2 bases, the J end lost 1 base, and 11 bases lay between the germline ends. CDR1 is MNHEY, CDR2 SVGEGT, per germline. For the CDR3, the DNA is TGTGCCAGCAGTTACACGGAGGGGACCCAAGAGACCCAGTACTTC. Amino acid sequence: CASSYTEGTQETQYF.

Only a few counts were recorded for this clonotype. J is TRBJ1-5 and V is TRBV20-1; D possibly corresponds to TRBD1 (6 bases). Germline CDR1 is DFQATT and CDR2 is SNEGSKA (reference sequence). The V end lost 3 bases, the J end lost 6 bases, and 18 bases lay between the germline ends. This CDR3 spans 15 amino acids. The CDR3 DNA reads TGCAGTGCTAGTCCCCCGGGGGGCGCGGGTCAGCCCCAGCATTTT. Protein sequence: CSASPPGGAGQPQHF.

This clonotype was counted between two and nine times. The chain links TRBV3-1 to TRBJ2-5; 8 bases are shared with TRBD2. This CDR3 is 16 amino acids long. CDR1 is LGHDT, CDR2 YNNKEL, per germline (reference sequence). Trimming cost V 4 bases and J 1 base; bases outside gene matches: 8. The CDR3 region is CASSPQIAGSQETQYF. The CDR3 nucleotides read TGTGCCAGCAGCCCCCAGATAGCGGGGTCCCAAGAGACCCAGTACTTC.

With regard to this clonotype: This may arise from a read error, as a much more abundant clone is one base away. The J gene is TRBJ2-3, the V gene TRBV27, with TRBD2 matching 7 bases. Looked up from germline, CDR1 is MNHEY and CDR2 is SMNVEV (reference sequence). J lost 5 bases, V lost 8 bases, and 10 bases had no gene match. The CDR3 extends over 14 amino acids. The CDR3 bases are TGTGCCAGCCACACCAGGACTAGGGTAGATACGCAGTATTTT. The encoded protein is CASHTRTRVDTQYF.